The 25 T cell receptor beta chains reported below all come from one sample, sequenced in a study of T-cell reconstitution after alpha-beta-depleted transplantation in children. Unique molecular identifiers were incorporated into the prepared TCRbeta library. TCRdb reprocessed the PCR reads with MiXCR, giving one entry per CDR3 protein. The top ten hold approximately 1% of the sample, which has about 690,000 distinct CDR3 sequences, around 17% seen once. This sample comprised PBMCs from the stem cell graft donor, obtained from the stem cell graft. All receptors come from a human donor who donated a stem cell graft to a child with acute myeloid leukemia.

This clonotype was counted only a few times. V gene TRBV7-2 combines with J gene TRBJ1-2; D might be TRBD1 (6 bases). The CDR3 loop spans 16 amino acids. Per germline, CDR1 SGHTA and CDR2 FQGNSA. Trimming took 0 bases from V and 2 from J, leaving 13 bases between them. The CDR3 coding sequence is TGTGCCAGCAGCTTAGCTGGGGGGCAGGGGAACTATGGCTACACCTTC. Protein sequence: CASSLAGGQGNYGYTF.

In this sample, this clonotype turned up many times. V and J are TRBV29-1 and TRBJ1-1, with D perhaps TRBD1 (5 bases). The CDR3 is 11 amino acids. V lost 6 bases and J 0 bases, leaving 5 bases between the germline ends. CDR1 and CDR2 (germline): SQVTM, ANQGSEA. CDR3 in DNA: TGCAGCGTGGGGGTGAACACTGAAGCTTTCTTT. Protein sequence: CSVGVNTEAFF.

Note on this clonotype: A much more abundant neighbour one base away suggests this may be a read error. CDR3 bases: TGCAGTGCTCCGGGACAGGGGGCCGGGAGCACTGAAGCTTTCTTT. Translating gives CSAPGQGAGSTEAFF. J is TRBJ1-1 and V is TRBV20-1; TRBD1 matches at 12 bases. V lost 5 bases, J lost 4 bases, and 8 bases stayed unmatched. The CDR3 length is 15 residues. Germline CDR1 DFQATT, CDR2 SNEGSKA (reference sequence).

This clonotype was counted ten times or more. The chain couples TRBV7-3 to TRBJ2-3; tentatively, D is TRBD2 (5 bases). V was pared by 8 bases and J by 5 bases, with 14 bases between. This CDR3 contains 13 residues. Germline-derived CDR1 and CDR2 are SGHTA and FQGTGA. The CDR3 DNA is TGTGCCAGCTCACTAACCGCGGGAGATACGCAGTATTTT. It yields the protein CASSLTAGDTQYF.

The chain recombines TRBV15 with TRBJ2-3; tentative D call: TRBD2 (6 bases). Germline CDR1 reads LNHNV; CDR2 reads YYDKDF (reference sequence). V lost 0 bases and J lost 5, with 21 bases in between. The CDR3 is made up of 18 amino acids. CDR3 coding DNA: TGTGCCACCAGCAGAGATCTTTTGAAACTAGCTATGGAAGATACGCAGTATTTT. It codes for CATSRDLLKLAMEDTQYF.

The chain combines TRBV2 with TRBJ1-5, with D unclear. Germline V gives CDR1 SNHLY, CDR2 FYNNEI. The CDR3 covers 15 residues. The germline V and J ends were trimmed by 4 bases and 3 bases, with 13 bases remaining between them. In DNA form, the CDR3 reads TGTGCCAGCAGTGTTGGTTTGGCCAACAATCAGCCCCAGCATTTT. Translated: CASSVGLANNQPQHF.

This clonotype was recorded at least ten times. The CDR3 sequence: CASSATGVEQYV. CDR3 nucleotide sequence: TGTGCCAGCAGTGCCACAGGGGTCGAGCAGTACGTC. This chain uses TRBV12-3 or TRBV12-4 with TRBJ2-7; 7 bases are a match to TRBD1. The CDR3 contains 12 residues. Trimming removed 5 bases from V and 6 bases from J; junction bases left unmatched: 4.

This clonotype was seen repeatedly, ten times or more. CDR3 bases: TGTGCCAGCAGCACTAGCGGGGGGCGCACAGATACGCAGTATTTT. It translates to CASSTSGGRTDTQYF. The chain is built from TRBV7-2 and TRBJ2-3; TRBD2 matches 12 bases. CDR3 length equals 15 residues. Trimming removed 5 bases from V and 1 base from J; junction bases left unmatched: 1. Germline CDR1 and CDR2: SGHTA and FQGNSA.

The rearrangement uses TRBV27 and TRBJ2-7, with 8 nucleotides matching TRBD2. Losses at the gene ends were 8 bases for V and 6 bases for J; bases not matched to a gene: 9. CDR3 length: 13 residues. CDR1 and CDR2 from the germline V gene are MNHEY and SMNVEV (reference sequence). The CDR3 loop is CASAPGGHTEQYF. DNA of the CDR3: TGTGCCAGCGCCCCGGGGGGGCACACCGAGCAGTACTTC.

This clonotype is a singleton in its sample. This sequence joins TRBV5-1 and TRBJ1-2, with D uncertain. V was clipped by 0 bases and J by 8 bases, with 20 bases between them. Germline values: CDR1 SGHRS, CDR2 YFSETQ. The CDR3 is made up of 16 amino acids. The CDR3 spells CASSLGDTLIKGGYTF. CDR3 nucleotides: TGCGCCAGCAGCTTGGGTGACACGCTCATAAAAGGGGGCTACACCTTC.

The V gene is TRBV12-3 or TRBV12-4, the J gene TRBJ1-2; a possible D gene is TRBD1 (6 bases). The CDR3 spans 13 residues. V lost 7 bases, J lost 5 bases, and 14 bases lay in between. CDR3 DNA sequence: TGTGCCAGCACTCCCGGGACATCGTATGGCTACACCTTC. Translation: CASTPGTSYGYTF.

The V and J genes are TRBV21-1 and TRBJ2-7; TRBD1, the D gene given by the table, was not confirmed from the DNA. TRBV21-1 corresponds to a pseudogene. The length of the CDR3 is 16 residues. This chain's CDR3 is CASSEQTWGDDYEQYV. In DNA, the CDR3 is TGTGCCAGCAGCGAGCAAACGTGGGGGGACGACTACGAGCAGTACGTC.

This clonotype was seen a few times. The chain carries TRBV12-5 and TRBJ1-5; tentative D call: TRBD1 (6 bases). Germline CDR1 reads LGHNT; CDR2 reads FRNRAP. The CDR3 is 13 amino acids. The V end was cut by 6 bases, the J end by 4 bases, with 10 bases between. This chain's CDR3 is CASGLQGNQPQHF. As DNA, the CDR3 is TGTGCTAGTGGGTTACAGGGTAATCAGCCCCAGCATTTT.

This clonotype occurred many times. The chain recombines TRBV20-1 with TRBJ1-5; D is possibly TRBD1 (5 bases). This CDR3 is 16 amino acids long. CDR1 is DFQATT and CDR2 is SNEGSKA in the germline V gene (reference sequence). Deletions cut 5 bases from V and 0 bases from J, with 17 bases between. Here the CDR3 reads CSAALRTSDSNQPQHF. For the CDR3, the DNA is TGCAGTGCTGCCTTGAGGACATCTGATAGCAATCAGCCCCAGCATTTT.

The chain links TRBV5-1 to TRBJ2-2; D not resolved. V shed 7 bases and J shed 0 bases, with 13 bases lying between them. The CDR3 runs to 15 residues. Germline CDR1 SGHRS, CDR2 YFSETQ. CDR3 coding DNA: TGCGCCAGCCGACCAGCTGACGCGAACACCGGGGAGCTGTTTTTT. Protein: CASRPADANTGELFF.

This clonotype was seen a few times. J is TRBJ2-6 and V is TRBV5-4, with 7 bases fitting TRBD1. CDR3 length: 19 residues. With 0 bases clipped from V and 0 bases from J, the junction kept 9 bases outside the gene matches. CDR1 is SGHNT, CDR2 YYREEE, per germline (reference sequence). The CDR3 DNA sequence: TGTGCCAGCAGCTTGGTATGGGCAGGGGGTATCTCTGGGGCCAACGTCCTGACTTTC. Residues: CASSLVWAGGISGANVLTF.

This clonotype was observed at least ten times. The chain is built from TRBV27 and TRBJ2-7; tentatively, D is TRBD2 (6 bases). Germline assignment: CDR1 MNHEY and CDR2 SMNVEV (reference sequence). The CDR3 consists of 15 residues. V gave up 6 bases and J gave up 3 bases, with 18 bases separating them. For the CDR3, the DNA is TGTGCCAGCAGACTAAGCGGGCCCAGCGTCTACGAGCAGTACTTC. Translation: CASRLSGPSVYEQYF.

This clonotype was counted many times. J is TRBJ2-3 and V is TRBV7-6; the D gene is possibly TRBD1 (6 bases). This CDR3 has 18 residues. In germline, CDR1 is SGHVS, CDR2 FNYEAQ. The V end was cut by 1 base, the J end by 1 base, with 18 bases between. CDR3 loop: CASSLGPGTPGRTDTQYF. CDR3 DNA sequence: TGTGCCAGCAGCTTAGGACCCGGGACACCAGGCCGCACAGATACGCAGTATTTT.

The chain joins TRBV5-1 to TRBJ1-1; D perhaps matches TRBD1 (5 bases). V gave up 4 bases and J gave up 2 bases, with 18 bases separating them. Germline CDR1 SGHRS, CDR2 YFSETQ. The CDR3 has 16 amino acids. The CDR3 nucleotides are TGCGCCAGCAGCCCGTATGGGACCTCCCAAAACACTGAAGCTTTCTTT. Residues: CASSPYGTSQNTEAFF.

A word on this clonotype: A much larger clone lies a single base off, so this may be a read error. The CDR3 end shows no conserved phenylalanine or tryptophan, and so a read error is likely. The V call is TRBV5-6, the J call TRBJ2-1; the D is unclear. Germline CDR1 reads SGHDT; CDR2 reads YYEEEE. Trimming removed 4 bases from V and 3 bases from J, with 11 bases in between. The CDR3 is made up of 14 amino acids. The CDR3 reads CASSAVLNYNEQFL. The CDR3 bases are TGTGCCAGCAGCGCCGTGCTTAACTACAATGAGCAGTTCCTC.

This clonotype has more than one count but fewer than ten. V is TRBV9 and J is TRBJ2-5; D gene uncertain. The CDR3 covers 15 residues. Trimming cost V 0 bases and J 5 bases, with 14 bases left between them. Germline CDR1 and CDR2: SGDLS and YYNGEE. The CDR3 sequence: CASSVEAGAPETQYF. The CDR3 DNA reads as TGTGCCAGCAGCGTAGAGGCAGGAGCTCCGGAGACCCAGTACTTC.

CDR3 DNA sequence: TGTGCCAGCAGCTTGAAGGTCAGCTCTAGCACAGATACGCAGTATTTT. As protein: CASSLKVSSSTDTQYF. The chain combines TRBV5-6 with TRBJ2-3; D is undetermined. V lost 1 base and J 0 bases, leaving 12 bases between the germline ends. The CDR3 runs to 16 residues. From germline, CDR1 is SGHDT and CDR2 YYEEEE. Filled out from reference TRBV5-6 and TRBJ2-3, the complete variable domain reads DAGVTQSPTHLIKTRGQQVTLRCSPKSGHDTVSWYQQALGQGPQFIFQYYEEEERQRGNFPDRFSGHQFPNYSSELNVNALLLGDSALYLCASSLKVSSSTDTQYFGPGTRLTVL.

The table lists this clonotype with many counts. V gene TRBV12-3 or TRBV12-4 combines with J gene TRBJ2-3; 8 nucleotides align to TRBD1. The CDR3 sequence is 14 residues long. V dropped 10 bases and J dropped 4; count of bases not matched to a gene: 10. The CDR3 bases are TGTGCCACCTCCCAAGGACAGGGCTCAGATACGCAGTATTTT. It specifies CATSQGQGSDTQYF.

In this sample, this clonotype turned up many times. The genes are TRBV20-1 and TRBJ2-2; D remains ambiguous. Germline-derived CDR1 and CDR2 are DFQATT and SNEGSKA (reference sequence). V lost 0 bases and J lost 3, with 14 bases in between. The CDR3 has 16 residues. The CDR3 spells CSARDRTRGHTGELFF. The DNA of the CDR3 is TGCAGTGCTAGAGATCGAACCCGAGGACACACCGGGGAGCTGTTTTTT.

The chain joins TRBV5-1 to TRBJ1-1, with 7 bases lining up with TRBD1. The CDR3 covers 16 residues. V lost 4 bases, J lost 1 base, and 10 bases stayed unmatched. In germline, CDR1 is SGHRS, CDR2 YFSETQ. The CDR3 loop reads CASSLGQVKSNTEAFF. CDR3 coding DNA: TGCGCCAGCAGCCTCGGACAGGTTAAATCGAACACTGAAGCTTTCTTT.